This TCR beta chain comes out of a study of blood T cell repertoires in COVID-19. In the study overall: Acute and convalescent COVID-19 specimens originated in the United States, Italy and Spain. T cells, B-cell-depleted T cells, or PBMCs supplied cDNA or gDNA.

Original data processing: Quantification of nucleated cells was approximated via reference gene primer amplification. Data came from immunoSEQ multiplex PCR; TCRdb stores just in-frame clones and leaves some out. Clone size and the V and J calls come from that table; the DNA yielded D and trimming. The repertoire includes more than 200,000 clones, roughly three quarters of them detected once, and around 4.1% sits in the top ten. The germline V gene encodes CDR1 MNHNY and CDR2 SVGAGI (reference sequence). Trimming took off 7 bases at V and 0 bases at J, with 13 bases between the two ends. The length of the CDR3 is 15 residues.

The chain combines TRBV6-6 with TRBJ2-1; D possibly corresponds to TRBD2 (5 bases). Sequences were obtained from peripheral blood. This sequence was found in a woman in her forties with active or convalescent COVID-19. The CDR3 DNA follows: TGTGCCAGCAAGAGCGGAAGCTACTCCTACAATGAGCAGTTCTTC. The encoded protein is CASKSGSYSYNEQFF.